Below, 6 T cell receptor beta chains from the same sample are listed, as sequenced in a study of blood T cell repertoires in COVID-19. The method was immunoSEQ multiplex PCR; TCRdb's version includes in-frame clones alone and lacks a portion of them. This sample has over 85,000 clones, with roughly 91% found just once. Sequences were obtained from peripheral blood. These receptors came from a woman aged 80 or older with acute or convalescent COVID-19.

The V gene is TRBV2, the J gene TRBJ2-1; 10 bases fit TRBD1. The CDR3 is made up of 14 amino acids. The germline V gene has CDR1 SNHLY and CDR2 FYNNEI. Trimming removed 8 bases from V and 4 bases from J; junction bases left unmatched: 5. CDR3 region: CASGRTGGYNEQFF. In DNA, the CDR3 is TGTGCCAGCGGAAGGACAGGGGGATACAATGAGCAGTTCTTC.

The CDR3 region has the DNA TGTGCCAGCTCACCTGACAGGGTAACTGACTATGGCTACACCTTC. Translated: CASSPDRVTDYGYTF. The chain joins TRBV18 to TRBJ1-2; TRBD1 matches 7 bases. Germline trimming cut 3 bases from V and 3 bases from J; bases unmatched to any gene: 7. The CDR3 extends over 15 amino acids. Germline loops: CDR1 KGHSH, CDR2 LQKENI.

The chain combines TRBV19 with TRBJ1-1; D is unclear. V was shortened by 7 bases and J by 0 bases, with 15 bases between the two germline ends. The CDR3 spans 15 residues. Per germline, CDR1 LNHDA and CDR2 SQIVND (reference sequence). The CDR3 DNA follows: TGTGCCAGTACGGAGGCTGGGCGGCTGAACACTGAAGCTTTCTTT. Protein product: CASTEAGRLNTEAFF. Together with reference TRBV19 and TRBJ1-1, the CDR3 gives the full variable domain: DGGITQSPKYLFRKEGQNVTLSCEQNLNHDAMYWYRQDPGQGLRLIYYSQIVNDFQKGDIAEGYSVSREKKESFPLTVTSAQKNPTAFYLCASTEAGRLNTEAFFGQGTRLTVV.

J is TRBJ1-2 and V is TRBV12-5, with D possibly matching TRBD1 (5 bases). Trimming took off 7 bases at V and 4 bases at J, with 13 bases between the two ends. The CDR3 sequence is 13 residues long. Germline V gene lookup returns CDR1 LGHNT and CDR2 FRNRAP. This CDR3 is CASALGGTYGYTF. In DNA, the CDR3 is TGTGCTAGTGCCCTCGGGGGTACCTATGGCTACACCTTC.

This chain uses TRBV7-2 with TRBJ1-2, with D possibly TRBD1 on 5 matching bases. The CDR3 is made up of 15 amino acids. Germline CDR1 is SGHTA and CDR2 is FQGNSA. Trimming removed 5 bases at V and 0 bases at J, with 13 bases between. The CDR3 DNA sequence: TGTGCCAGCAGCGCTTCACAAGGGGCTAACTATGGCTACACCTTC. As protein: CASSASQGANYGYTF.

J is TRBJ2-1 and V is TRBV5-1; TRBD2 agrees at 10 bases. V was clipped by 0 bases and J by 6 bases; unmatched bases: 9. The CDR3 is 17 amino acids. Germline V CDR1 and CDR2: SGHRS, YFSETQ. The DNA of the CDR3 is TGCGCCAGCAGCTTGGGGACTAGCGGTCCCCGGGGCAATGAGCAGTTCTTC. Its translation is CASSLGTSGPRGNEQFF.